Listed below are T cell receptor beta chains from one sample, sequenced in a study of blood T cell repertoires in COVID-19. The data were produced by immunoSEQ multiplex PCR, yet TCRdb's version contains in-frame clones alone and is incomplete. Of fewer than 300,000 clones in the sample, 75% to 90% are singletons; the top ten hold 2.5% to 3%. Sample: PBMCs or T cells enriched from blood (not recorded which). The receptors derive from a woman aged 45-65 years who had recovered from COVID-19. Each CDR3 is given without its conserved first and last residue. Fields, in order: D gene, V gene, J gene, clone size, CDR3 protein. The D gene is left open where the match is weak. A row's size may be missing; if present it is once, few, many or a size class.

d_call: -; v_call: TRBV6-7; j_call: TRBJ1-2; clone_size: -; cdr3_aa: ASSYSKSALNYGYT
d_call: -; v_call: TRBV6-6; j_call: TRBJ2-1; clone_size: -; cdr3_aa: ASSFPPPNEQF
d_call: TRBD1; v_call: TRBV30; j_call: TRBJ1-6; clone_size: -; cdr3_aa: AWSFRQGAMNSPLH
d_call: -; v_call: TRBV19; j_call: TRBJ2-7; clone_size: once; cdr3_aa: ASSNGYYEQY
d_call: TRBD2; v_call: TRBV27; j_call: TRBJ2-3; clone_size: once; cdr3_aa: ASSLSGGSNRDTQY
d_call: TRBD2; v_call: TRBV27; j_call: TRBJ2-7; clone_size: -; cdr3_aa: ASSPLLAGGPRYEQY
d_call: -; v_call: TRBV19; j_call: TRBJ2-2; clone_size: -; cdr3_aa: ASSRAGELF
d_call: -; v_call: TRBV20-1; j_call: TRBJ2-1; clone_size: -; cdr3_aa: SASRGSSYNEQF
d_call: -; v_call: TRBV5-1; j_call: TRBJ1-4; clone_size: -; cdr3_aa: ASSFSRSREGLF
d_call: TRBD1; v_call: TRBV7-9; j_call: TRBJ1-4; clone_size: -; cdr3_aa: ASSPGQGGEKLF
d_call: -; v_call: TRBV7-2; j_call: TRBJ1-1; clone_size: -; cdr3_aa: ASRRGHPNTEAF
d_call: TRBD2; v_call: TRBV2; j_call: TRBJ2-1; clone_size: -; cdr3_aa: ASTGFGGGRYNEQF
d_call: TRBD2; v_call: TRBV7-9; j_call: TRBJ2-7; clone_size: -; cdr3_aa: ASSLALRGVRLSYEQY
d_call: -; v_call: TRBV30; j_call: TRBJ2-3; clone_size: once; cdr3_aa: AWSVSSDTQY
d_call: TRBD1; v_call: TRBV2; j_call: TRBJ2-5; clone_size: few; cdr3_aa: ASRRGQGRQETQY
d_call: -; v_call: TRBV30; j_call: TRBJ2-1; clone_size: -; cdr3_aa: AWSVLGSGYNEQF
d_call: -; v_call: TRBV2; j_call: TRBJ1-1; clone_size: -; cdr3_aa: ASSEGGVNTEAF
d_call: TRBD1; v_call: TRBV7-2; j_call: TRBJ1-5; clone_size: -; cdr3_aa: ASSPSTGDQPQH
d_call: -; v_call: TRBV24-1; j_call: TRBJ1-2; clone_size: -; cdr3_aa: ATSDRVYGYT
d_call: -; v_call: TRBV6-5; j_call: TRBJ2-2; clone_size: -; cdr3_aa: ASSTSGIDTGELF
d_call: TRBD2; v_call: TRBV7-2; j_call: TRBJ2-7; clone_size: -; cdr3_aa: ASSLISGRGEQY
d_call: TRBD2; v_call: TRBV18; j_call: TRBJ2-1; clone_size: once; cdr3_aa: ASSRGLAGAENEQF
d_call: TRBD1; v_call: TRBV4-1; j_call: TRBJ2-1; clone_size: -; cdr3_aa: ASSLHGQGAPQQF
d_call: TRBD1; v_call: TRBV29-1; j_call: TRBJ1-4; clone_size: -; cdr3_aa: SVDRIGTGREKLF
d_call: -; v_call: TRBV27; j_call: TRBJ2-7; clone_size: once; cdr3_aa: ASSLGAHYEQY
d_call: -; v_call: TRBV10-3; j_call: TRBJ2-7; clone_size: -; cdr3_aa: AISKGTDTYEQY
d_call: TRBD2; v_call: TRBV29-1; j_call: TRBJ2-7; clone_size: -; cdr3_aa: SVGKLAGGEQY
d_call: -; v_call: TRBV7-2; j_call: TRBJ2-7; clone_size: -; cdr3_aa: ASSPSPITSYTYEQY
d_call: TRBD2; v_call: TRBV7-2; j_call: TRBJ2-5; clone_size: -; cdr3_aa: ASSSREAGQETQY
d_call: -; v_call: TRBV13; j_call: TRBJ1-2; clone_size: -; cdr3_aa: ASSLKTTGRYGYT
d_call: TRBD1; v_call: TRBV18; j_call: TRBJ1-1; clone_size: -; cdr3_aa: ASSRTGDTEAF
d_call: TRBD2; v_call: TRBV7-2; j_call: TRBJ2-1; clone_size: -; cdr3_aa: ASFLASGTYNEQF
d_call: TRBD1; v_call: TRBV25-1; j_call: TRBJ2-1; clone_size: -; cdr3_aa: ASSGQGDNEQF
d_call: TRBD1; v_call: TRBV27; j_call: TRBJ1-4; clone_size: -; cdr3_aa: ASSSRNRGQDEKLF
d_call: TRBD2; v_call: TRBV5-6; j_call: TRBJ2-7; clone_size: -; cdr3_aa: ASSLSGVLYEQY
d_call: -; v_call: TRBV11-2; j_call: TRBJ1-2; clone_size: -; cdr3_aa: ASSLSGDYGYT